The T cell receptor (beta chain) described here comes from a study of OX40 agonist ivuxolimab in advanced cancers. Turning to the study itself: Three patients, one with hepatocellular carcinoma and two with cutaneous melanoma, responded partially.

Germline CDR1 is SGHRS and CDR2 is YFSETQ. The CDR3 extends over 15 amino acids. V was shortened by 0 bases and J by 2 bases, with 10 bases between the two germline ends. Study observations and caveats: Researchers did not establish what antigens the expanded peripheral T cells target.

Sequencing used immunoSEQ multiplex PCR; TCRdb keeps in-frame clones, though not all of them. The top ten clones hold 2.2% of a sample with over 55,000 clones, just over 90% of them seen once. A word on this clone: What it binds is not known.

This material consisted of CD4+ or CD8+ T cells sorted from blood, taken in a trial of the OX40 agonist ivuxolimab. The V gene is TRBV5-1, the J gene TRBJ2-3; D call uncertain. The TCR comes from an adult with an advanced solid tumor such as melanoma, head and neck, liver or kidney cancer. In DNA, the CDR3 is TGCGCCAGCAGCTTGGAAAGCAGGCCCACAGATACGCAGTATTTT. Translated, it gives CASSLESRPTDTQYF. Based on the CDR3 plus reference TRBV5-1 and TRBJ2-3, the full variable domain is KAGVTQTPRYLIKTRGQQVTLSCSPISGHRSVSWYQQTPGQGLQFLFEYFSETQRNKGNFPGRFSGRQFSNSRSEMNVSTLELGDSALYLCASSLESRPTDTQYFGPGTRLTVL.